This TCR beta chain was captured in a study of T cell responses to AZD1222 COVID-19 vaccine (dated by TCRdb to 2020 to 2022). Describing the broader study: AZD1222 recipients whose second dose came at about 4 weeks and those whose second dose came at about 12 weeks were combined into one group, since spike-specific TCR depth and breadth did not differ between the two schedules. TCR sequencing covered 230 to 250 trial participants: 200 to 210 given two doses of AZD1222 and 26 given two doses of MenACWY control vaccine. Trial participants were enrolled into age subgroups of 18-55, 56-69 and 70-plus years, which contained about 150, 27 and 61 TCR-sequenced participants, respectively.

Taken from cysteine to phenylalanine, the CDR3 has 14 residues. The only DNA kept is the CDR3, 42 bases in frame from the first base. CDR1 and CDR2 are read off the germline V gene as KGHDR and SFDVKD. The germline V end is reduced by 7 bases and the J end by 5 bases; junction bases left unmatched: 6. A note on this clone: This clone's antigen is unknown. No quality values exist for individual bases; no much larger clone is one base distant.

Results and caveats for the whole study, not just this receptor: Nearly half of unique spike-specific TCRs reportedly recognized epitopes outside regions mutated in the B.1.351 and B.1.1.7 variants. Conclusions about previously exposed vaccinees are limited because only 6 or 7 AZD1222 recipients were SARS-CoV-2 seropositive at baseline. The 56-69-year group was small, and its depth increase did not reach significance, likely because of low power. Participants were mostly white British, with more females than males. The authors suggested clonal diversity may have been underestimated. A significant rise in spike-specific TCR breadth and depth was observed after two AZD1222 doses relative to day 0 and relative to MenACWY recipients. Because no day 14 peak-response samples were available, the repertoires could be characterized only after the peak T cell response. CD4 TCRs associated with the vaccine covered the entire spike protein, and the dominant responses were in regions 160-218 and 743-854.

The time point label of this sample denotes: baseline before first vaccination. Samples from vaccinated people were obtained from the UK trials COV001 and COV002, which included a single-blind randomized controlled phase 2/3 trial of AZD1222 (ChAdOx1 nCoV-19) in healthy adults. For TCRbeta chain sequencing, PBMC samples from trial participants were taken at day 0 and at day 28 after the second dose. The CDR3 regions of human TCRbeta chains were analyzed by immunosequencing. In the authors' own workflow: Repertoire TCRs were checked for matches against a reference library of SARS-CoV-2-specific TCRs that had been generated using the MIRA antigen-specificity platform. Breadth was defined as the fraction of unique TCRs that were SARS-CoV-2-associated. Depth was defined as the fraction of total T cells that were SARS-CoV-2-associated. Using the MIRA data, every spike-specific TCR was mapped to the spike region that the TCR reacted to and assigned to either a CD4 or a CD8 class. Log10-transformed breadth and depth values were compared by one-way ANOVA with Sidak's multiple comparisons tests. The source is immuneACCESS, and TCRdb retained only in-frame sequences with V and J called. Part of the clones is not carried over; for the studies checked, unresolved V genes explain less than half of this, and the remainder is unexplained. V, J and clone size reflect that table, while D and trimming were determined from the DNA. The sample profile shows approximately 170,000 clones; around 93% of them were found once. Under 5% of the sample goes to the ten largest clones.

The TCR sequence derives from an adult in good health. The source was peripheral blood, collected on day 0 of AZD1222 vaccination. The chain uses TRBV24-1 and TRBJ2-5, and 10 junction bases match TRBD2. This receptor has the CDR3 CATSPSGSGETQYF. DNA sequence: TGTGCCACCAGCCCTAGCGGGAGTGGGGAGACCCAGTACTTC.